The clone carrying this T cell receptor (beta chain) turned up a few times. Its specificity is unknown. TCR beta CDR3 sequences were amplified from RNA transcripts. Using the HTBI primer set, a first-round RT-PCR was run on the TCR CDR3. TCRdb reprocessed the multiplex PCR reads via MiXCR and lists one record per CDR3 protein. The sample consists of over 450,000 distinct CDR3 sequences, roughly 18% of them appearing once. This record comes from a study of T cells in Graves' hyperthyroidism and ophthalmopathy. Study results and caveats: Before onset, ophthalmopathy was predicted by the model a median about six months earlier. The blood repertoire included most of the expanded thyroid clonotypes above 0.001.

The TCR originated in a woman in her late teens or twenties with Graves' ophthalmopathy. The sample taken for sequencing was blood.

The CDR3 DNA follows: TGTGCCAGCAGTTTAGGGGTGGGGGGCATTCAGTACTTC. Translation gives CASSLGVGGIQYF. The chain links TRBV27 to TRBJ2-4, with a possible D match to TRBD2 (6 bases). V gave up 2 bases and J gave up 9 bases, with 11 bases separating them. From germline, CDR1 is MNHEY and CDR2 SMNVEV (reference sequence). The CDR3 sequence is 13 residues long.